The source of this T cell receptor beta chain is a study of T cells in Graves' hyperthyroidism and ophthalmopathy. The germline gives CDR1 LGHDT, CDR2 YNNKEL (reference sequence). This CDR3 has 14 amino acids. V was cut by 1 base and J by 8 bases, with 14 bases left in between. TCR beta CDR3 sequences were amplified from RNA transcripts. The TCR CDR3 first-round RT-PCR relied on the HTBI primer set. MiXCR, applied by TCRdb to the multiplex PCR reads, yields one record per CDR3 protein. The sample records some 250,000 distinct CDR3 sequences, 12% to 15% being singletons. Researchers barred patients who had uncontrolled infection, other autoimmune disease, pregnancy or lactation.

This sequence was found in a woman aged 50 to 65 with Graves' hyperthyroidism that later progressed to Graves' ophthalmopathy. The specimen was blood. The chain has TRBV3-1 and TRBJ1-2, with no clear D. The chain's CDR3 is CASSQGAGVLGYTF. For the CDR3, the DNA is TGTGCCAGCAGCCAAGGGGCCGGGGTATTGGGCTACACCTTC.